These 2 T cell receptor beta chains originate from one sample sequenced in a study of a mutant IDH1 vaccine in newly diagnosed glioma. The repertoire was sequenced with immunoSEQ multiplex PCR; TCRdb's copy has only in-frame clones and lacks some. The data show over 80,000 clones, 80% to 90% seen once. The time point: baseline, week 1 (first vaccination visit). Treatment: pre-vaccination baseline after standard-of-care therapy. The sample in question was PBMCs, obtained from a glioma patient treated with radiotherapy, temozolomide or both. Receptors originate from a woman aged 50 to 65 with glioma.

V and J are TRBV19 and TRBJ2-7, with D possibly matching TRBD2 (5 bases). Trimming removed 5 bases from V and 1 base from J, with 6 bases in between. The CDR3 has 12 residues. CDR1 and CDR2 (germline): LNHDA, SQIVND (reference sequence). CDR3 in amino acids: CASSEGSYEQYF. CDR3 nucleotide sequence: TGTGCCAGTAGTGAGGGTTCCTACGAGCAGTACTTC.

CDR3 protein: CASSPRAGVGNSPLHF. The CDR3 DNA is TGTGCCAGCAGCCCCAGAGCCGGGGTTGGGAATTCACCCCTCCACTTT. This chain uses TRBV7-9 with TRBJ1-6; D unclear. Germline V CDR1 and CDR2: SEHNR, FQNEAQ (reference sequence). Trimming pared 5 bases from V and 7 bases from J, leaving 18 bases between. The length of the CDR3 is 16 residues.